Following are 16 T cell receptor beta chains from one sample sequenced in a study of blood T cells in healthy people across ages. Combining a sample-barcoded 5' primer with a J-beta primer mix, a second PCR ran for 7 to 11 cycles. MiXCR, run by TCRdb on the 5' RACE reads, gives a single entry per CDR3 protein. The sample carries 1.8 million or so distinct CDR3 sequences, around 40% recorded once. Specimen: blood. The receptors originated from a human donor in good health.

The chain combines TRBV2 with TRBJ2-6; D tentatively reads TRBD1 or TRBD2 (5 bases each). Germline CDR1 is SNHLY and CDR2 is FYNNEI. CDR3 length: 18 residues. V lost 6 bases to trimming and J lost 0 bases, with 18 bases between them. The CDR3 protein is CASRYLADSYSGANVLTF. CDR3 nucleotide sequence: TGTGCCAGCAGATACCTAGCCGACAGTTACTCTGGGGCCAACGTCCTGACTTTC.

This chain links TRBV18 with TRBJ2-5; TRBD1 matches at 8 bases. The CDR3 extends over 15 amino acids. Germline V gene sequence: CDR1 KGHSH, CDR2 LQKENI. V was pared by 4 bases and J by 4 bases, with 8 bases of the junction left unmatched. The CDR3 spells CASSLRRTGRETQYF. DNA of the CDR3: TGTGCCAGCTCACTAAGACGGACAGGGAGAGAGACCCAGTACTTC.

This chain joins TRBV14 and TRBJ2-5, with TRBD2 matching 8 bases. Trimming cost V 4 bases and J 4 bases; bases outside gene matches: 14. This CDR3 has 17 amino acids. CDR1 is SGHDN, CDR2 FVKESK, per germline. The CDR3 DNA follows: TGTGCCAGCAGCCCAAGGCGGGGGGCCAGTTTTAGAGAGACCCAGTACTTC. This sequence encodes CASSPRRGASFRETQYF.

V usage is TRBV6-2 or TRBV6-3 and J usage is TRBJ2-1; D ambiguous. This CDR3 spans 12 amino acids. V was shortened by 2 bases and J by 7 bases, with 6 bases between the two germline ends. Germline CDR1 MNHEY, CDR2 SVGEGT. As DNA, the CDR3 is TGTGCCAGCAGTTACGTGTCAAATGAGCAGTTCTTC. This gives the protein CASSYVSNEQFF.

The gene calls are TRBV9 and TRBJ2-6; no firm D call. The germline V gene encodes CDR1 SGDLS and CDR2 YYNGEE. Trimming removed 2 bases at V and 0 bases at J, with 9 bases between. The CDR3 is 16 residues long. CDR3 residues: CASSVRVRSGANVLTF. CDR3 in DNA: TGTGCCAGCAGCGTTCGGGTCCGCTCTGGGGCCAACGTCCTGACTTTC.

This clonotype was observed a handful of times. The gene calls are TRBV28 and TRBJ1-6, with a weak D call TRBD1 (5 bases). Trimming took 6 bases from V and 7 from J, leaving 10 bases between them. Germline V gives CDR1 MDHEN, CDR2 SYDVKM. The CDR3 contains 13 residues. The CDR3 protein is CASRWGVNSPLHF. The CDR3 nucleotides are TGTGCCAGCAGGTGGGGGGTAAATTCACCCCTCCACTTT.

CDR3 amino acids: CSVVVPRRSDTQYF. The CDR3 DNA sequence: TGCAGCGTTGTGGTCCCTCGGAGGTCGGATACGCAGTATTTT. The gene calls are TRBV29-1 and TRBJ2-3; maybe TRBD2 (5 bases). Germline assignment: CDR1 SQVTM and CDR2 ANQGSEA. This CDR3 is built from 14 residues. V shed 4 bases and J shed 6 bases, with 17 bases lying between them.

This clonotype has a handful of counts. The CDR3 coding sequence is TGTGCCAGCAGCTCCCAAGTTTCTACAGGGAGCTCCTACAATGAGCAGTTCTTC. It encodes CASSSQVSTGSSYNEQFF. The rearrangement links TRBV7-9 to TRBJ2-1; maybe TRBD1 (6 bases). Trimming cost V 4 bases and J 0 bases, with 19 bases left between them. This CDR3 has 18 residues. Germline CDR1 is SEHNR and CDR2 is FQNEAQ (reference sequence).

This clonotype was counted between two and nine times. This chain connects TRBV18 to TRBJ2-5; 9 nucleotides match TRBD2. The end of the DNA fits TRBJ2-7 better, so the J call may be wrong. Germline CDR1 and CDR2: KGHSH and LQKENI. The CDR3 is made up of 15 amino acids. The CDR3 sequence is CASSPTSGFPYEQYF. CDR3 DNA sequence: TGTGCCAGCTCGCCGACTAGCGGTTTCCCCTACGAGCAGTACTTC.

The V gene is TRBV20-1, the J gene TRBJ2-7; D uncertain. The CDR3 covers 11 residues. Germline V lookup: CDR1 DFQATT, CDR2 SNEGSKA (reference sequence). Trimming took off 0 bases at V and 6 bases at J, with 6 bases between the two ends. The CDR3 reads CSARDQREQYF. In nucleotides, the CDR3 is TGCAGTGCTAGAGATCAACGCGAGCAGTACTTC.

This clonotype was picked up a small number of times. The V and J genes are TRBV20-1 and TRBJ2-3, with D tentatively TRBD2 (6 bases). With 0 bases removed from V and 2 bases from J, the gap between germline ends came to 12 bases. Germline CDR1 and CDR2: DFQATT and SNEGSKA (reference sequence). The CDR3 loop spans 15 amino acids. The CDR3: CSAREGRTITDTQYF. For the CDR3, the DNA is TGCAGTGCTAGAGAAGGGAGGACTATCACAGATACGCAGTATTTT.

This clonotype was picked up a small number of times. The chain combines TRBV4-3 with TRBJ2-7, with D unresolved. Germline CDR1 is LGHNA and CDR2 is YSLEER. With 5 bases removed from V and 1 base from J, the gap between germline ends came to 15 bases. The CDR3 covers 15 residues. CDR3 in amino acids: CASSSRPMGSYEQYF. In DNA form, the CDR3 reads TGCGCCAGCAGCTCGAGACCCATGGGGTCCTACGAGCAGTACTTC.

This chain uses TRBV20-1 with TRBJ2-2; no definite D call. The germline V and J ends were trimmed by 6 bases and 4 bases, with 12 bases remaining between them. The CDR3 covers 13 residues. The germline V gene has CDR1 DFQATT and CDR2 SNEGSKA (reference sequence). For the CDR3, the DNA is TGCAGTGCCCCGAATTTAGTCACCGGGGAGCTGTTTTTT. Translating gives CSAPNLVTGELFF.

The V and J genes are TRBV20-1 and TRBJ2-3; TRBD2 might be the D (7 bases). V was clipped by 0 bases and J by 4 bases, with 23 bases between them. The germline V gene encodes CDR1 DFQATT and CDR2 SNEGSKA (reference sequence). The CDR3 totals 18 residues. In nucleotides, the CDR3 is TGCAGTGCTAGAGATCTCACCCCCGGGGGGCCGGACGCAGATACGCAGTATTTT. This codes for CSARDLTPGGPDADTQYF.

J is TRBJ2-5 and V is TRBV10-3; the D gene is possibly TRBD1 (5 bases). The CDR3 is 14 amino acids. Germline V gene sequence: CDR1 ENHRY, CDR2 SYGVKD. V lost 3 bases, J lost 4 bases, and 12 bases lay in between. The CDR3 protein is CAISESQGIETQYF. DNA for the CDR3: TGTGCCATCAGTGAATCGCAGGGCATAGAGACCCAGTACTTC.

In its sample, this clonotype was seen a few times. This rearrangement joins TRBV12-3 or TRBV12-4 to TRBJ2-1; the D call may be TRBD1 or TRBD2 (5 bases each). This CDR3 region has 17 residues. The V and J ends lost 5 bases and 9 bases respectively, with 26 bases between them. The CDR3 reads CASSLSEVWGIGSEQFF. The DNA of the CDR3 is TGTGCCAGCAGTCTTTCGGAGGTGTGGGGCATAGGGAGTGAGCAGTTCTTC.